This T cell receptor (beta chain) was sequenced in a study of cytomegalovirus exposure and HLA in healthy donors. Study findings and constraints: Later analysis placed DRB1 highest and HLA-C lowest in TCR association rates, which differed by HLA locus. In a later analysis, several top co-occurrence clusters appeared linked to parvovirus B19, influenza, CMV and Epstein-Barr virus. In most subjects, TCR beta sequences reportedly gave accurate predictions of HLA-A and HLA-B alleles.

This CDR3 is 15 amino acids long. Germline values: CDR1 SGDLS, CDR2 YYNGEE. The trim removed 3 bases at V and 10 bases at J, leaving 7 bases unmatched. The count of this clone is one. Its target is not known. In the PCR, 60 Vbeta and 13 Jbeta primers were used. The protocol was immunoSEQ multiplex PCR, while the TCRdb copy is restricted to in-frame clones and leaves out a portion. The sample shows around 180,000 clones, roughly 71% of them seen only once. The chain combines TRBV9 with TRBJ2-1, with 13 bases fitting TRBD2. The receptor was derived from a girl between 10 and 17 years old in good health and CMV-seronegative. Sequencing used PBMCs. CDR3 coding DNA: TGTGCCAGCAGCGCGACTAGCGGGGGGTTTGGGGAGCAGTTCTTC. This codes for CASSATSGGFGEQFF.